Following are 28 T cell receptor beta chains from one sample sequenced in a study of blood T cell repertoires in COVID-19. Some clones are missing from TCRdb's copy, which holds only in-frame ones; the method was immunoSEQ multiplex PCR. The profile covers 200,000 to 300,000 clones, with 85% appearing a single time and around 6.4% taken by the ten largest. Sequencing used peripheral blood. These receptors were taken from a woman in her sixties or seventies with active or convalescent COVID-19.

The chain links TRBV6-5 to TRBJ1-5; D is unresolved. This CDR3 has 14 amino acids. Germline CDR1 is MNHEY and CDR2 is SVGAGI. V dropped 8 bases and J dropped 3 bases, with 14 bases sitting between them. The CDR3 is CASRRTAFNQPQHF. CDR3 in DNA: TGTGCCAGCCGACGAACAGCCTTCAATCAGCCCCAGCATTTT.

The V gene is TRBV27, the J gene TRBJ1-6; D gene uncertain. Trimming shortened V by 5 bases and J by 9 bases, and 14 bases separated the two germline ends. In germline, CDR1 is MNHEY, CDR2 SMNVEV (reference sequence). CDR3 length: 14 amino acids. CDR3: CASSASHWSSPLHF. The CDR3, as DNA: TGTGCCAGCAGTGCGTCGCACTGGAGTTCACCCCTCCACTTT.

This clone was seen more than once but under ten times. The chain uses TRBV4-1 and TRBJ1-3; 7 bases are a match to TRBD1. CDR1 MGHRA and CDR2 YSYEKL come from the germline V gene. V shed 4 bases, J shed 2 bases, and the junction held 2 bases outside the gene matches. This CDR3 spans 14 amino acids. The CDR3 DNA reads TGCGCCAGCAGCCCGCAGGGGGCTGGAAACACCATATATTTT. It is translated as CASSPQGAGNTIYF.

The chain joins TRBV7-9 to TRBJ2-1; TRBD2 might be the D (5 bases). This CDR3 has 12 residues. The germline V and J ends were trimmed by 5 bases and 8 bases, with 10 bases remaining between them. In germline, CDR1 is SEHNR, CDR2 FQNEAQ (reference sequence). The DNA of the CDR3 is TGTGCCAGCAGCCGGACTTTGGATGAGCAGTTCTTC. Protein product: CASSRTLDEQFF.

The chain combines TRBV27 with TRBJ2-1; D is unresolved. Trimming took 4 bases from V and 3 from J, leaving 7 bases between them. The length of the CDR3 is 13 residues. Germline CDR1 MNHEY, CDR2 SMNVEV (reference sequence). The CDR3 loop is CASSSSGYNEQFF. CDR3 in DNA: TGTGCCAGCAGTTCTAGTGGCTACAATGAGCAGTTCTTC.

The rearrangement links TRBV6-5 to TRBJ1-1, with D possibly being TRBD1 (6 bases). CDR3 length: 13 residues. Looked up from germline, CDR1 is MNHEY and CDR2 is SVGAGI. V lost 5 bases and J 6 bases, leaving 13 bases between the germline ends. CDR3 nucleotide sequence: TGTGCCAGCAGTCCCCAACAGGGCCCTGAAGCTTTCTTT. It yields the protein CASSPQQGPEAFF.

The rearrangement joins TRBV12-5 to TRBJ1-1, with 10 bases fitting TRBD1. The trim removed 1 base at V and 11 bases at J, leaving 7 bases unmatched. Germline V gene sequence: CDR1 LGHNT, CDR2 FRNRAP. The CDR3 length is 14 residues. The CDR3 reads CASGLASGQGRAFF. The CDR3 region has the DNA TGTGCTAGTGGTTTGGCATCGGGACAGGGGAGGGCTTTCTTT.

This clone came up a few times. V and J are TRBV19 and TRBJ2-1; D is perhaps TRBD2 (6 bases). The germline V gene encodes CDR1 LNHDA and CDR2 SQIVND (reference sequence). This CDR3 region has 14 residues. V was clipped by 2 bases and J by 10 bases, with 15 bases between them. CDR3 in DNA: TGTGCCAGTAGTATAAGGGTAAAGGGGAGGGAGCAGTTCTTC. Translation gives CASSIRVKGREQFF. Full variable domain (missing parts from reference TRBV19 and TRBJ2-1): DGGITQSPKYLFRKEGQNVTLSCEQNLNHDAMYWYRQDPGQGLRLIYYSQIVNDFQKGDIAEGYSVSREKKESFPLTVTSAQKNPTAFYLCASSIRVKGREQFFGPGTRLTVL.

The J gene is TRBJ2-5, the V gene TRBV18, with 7 bases that match TRBD1. From germline, CDR1 is KGHSH and CDR2 LQKENI. CDR3 size: 14 residues. V trimming: 3 bases; J trimming: 2 bases; junction bases outside the gene matches: 3. The CDR3 nucleotides are TGTGCCAGCTCACCGCAGACAGGGCAAGAGACCCAGTACTTC. It encodes CASSPQTGQETQYF.

The genes are TRBV11-1 and TRBJ2-3; 7 nucleotides agree with TRBD2. This CDR3 comprises 15 residues. V was clipped by 8 bases and J by 1 base; unmatched bases: 9. Germline assignment: CDR1 SGHAT and CDR2 FQDESV (reference sequence). CDR3 region: CASSAGGSRTDTQYF. In DNA, the CDR3 is TGTGCCAGCTCGGCGGGCGGGAGTCGCACAGATACGCAGTATTTT.

This chain joins TRBV6-2 or TRBV6-3 and TRBJ1-1, with D maybe TRBD1 (5 bases). The CDR3 covers 14 residues. V was pared by 4 bases and J by 4 bases, with 13 bases between. The germline gives CDR1 MNHEY, CDR2 SVGEGT. The CDR3 loop reads CASSLTRTFTEAFF. In DNA, the CDR3 is TGTGCCAGCAGTTTGACCAGGACATTCACTGAAGCTTTCTTT.

The chain links TRBV29-1 to TRBJ1-1; no reliable D call. Trimming stripped 6 bases from V and 2 bases from J, with 10 bases between. The CDR3 extends over 12 amino acids. In germline, CDR1 is SQVTM, CDR2 ANQGSEA. The DNA for the CDR3 is TGCAGCGTACTCACCACCAACACTGAAGCTTTCTTT. Its translation is CSVLTTNTEAFF. The full variable domain, its missing parts supplied by reference TRBV29-1 and TRBJ1-1, is SAVISQKPSRDICQRGTSLTIQCQVDSQVTMMFWYRQQPGQSLTLIATANQGSEATYESGFVIDKFPISRPNLTFSTLTVSNMSPEDSSIYLCSVLTTNTEAFFGQGTRLTVV.

This sequence joins TRBV6-5 and TRBJ2-1, with TRBD2 matching over 8 bases. The CDR3 extends over 14 amino acids. The V and J ends lost 6 bases and 3 bases, in that order; junction bases with no gene match: 4. Per germline, CDR1 MNHEY and CDR2 SVGAGI. Here the CDR3 DNA reads TGTGCCAGCAGCAGCGGGAGACGCTACAATGAGCAGTTCTTC. Translating gives CASSSGRRYNEQFF.

The V gene is TRBV5-6, the J gene TRBJ2-1; 7 bases agree with TRBD1. The V and J ends lost 4 bases and 2 bases, in that order; junction bases with no gene match: 6. Looked up from germline, CDR1 is SGHDT and CDR2 is YYEEEE. There are 15 residues in the CDR3. The CDR3 sequence is CASSRYRGPYNEQFF. DNA of the CDR3: TGTGCCAGCAGCCGCTACAGGGGCCCCTACAATGAGCAGTTCTTC.

Here the CDR3 DNA reads TGTGCCAGCAGCGTTAACAGGGGGAGTAATTCACCCCTCCACTTT. Encoded protein: CASSVNRGSNSPLHF. The J gene is TRBJ1-6, the V gene TRBV7-2; 8 bases match TRBD1. Germline loops: CDR1 SGHTA, CDR2 FQGNSA. Unmatched junction bases numbered 6, after V lost 5 bases and J lost 6 bases. This CDR3 contains 15 residues.

V usage is TRBV6-6 and J usage is TRBJ2-3, with TRBD2 as a possible D gene (6 bases). V shed 6 bases and J shed 1 base, with 14 bases lying between them. CDR1 MNHNY and CDR2 SVGAGI come from the germline V gene (reference sequence). The CDR3 runs to 15 residues. The CDR3 is CASRPGTPGTDTQYF. The CDR3 DNA reads TGTGCCAGCAGACCTGGGACTCCCGGCACAGATACGCAGTATTTT.

This sequence joins TRBV6-5 and TRBJ1-2; D might be TRBD1 (6 bases). V was pared by 6 bases and J by 8 bases, with 19 bases between. The CDR3 covers 14 residues. Germline lookup yields CDR1 MNHEY and CDR2 SVGAGI. The DNA of the CDR3 is TGTGCCAGCAGCCCAGGGTACAGGGCTAAGGGCTACACCTTC. Its protein product is CASSPGYRAKGYTF.

This clone was recorded a few times. This chain links TRBV5-1 with TRBJ1-2; maybe TRBD1 (5 bases). This CDR3 is built from 15 residues. Germline V lookup: CDR1 SGHRS, CDR2 YFSETQ. V gave up 4 bases and J gave up 2 bases, with 15 bases separating them. The CDR3 DNA sequence: TGCGCCAGCAGCCCAGAAGTCGGGGGGAACTATGGCTACACCTTC. Residues: CASSPEVGGNYGYTF.

The chain joins TRBV27 to TRBJ1-5; D is possibly TRBD1 (5 bases). Germline CDR1 is MNHEY and CDR2 is SMNVEV (reference sequence). Trimming removed 5 bases from V and 6 bases from J, with 20 bases in between. The CDR3 runs 16 residues. The CDR3 sequence: CASSPSGGAGIQPQHF. DNA of the CDR3: TGTGCCAGCAGTCCAAGCGGAGGGGCGGGGATTCAGCCCCAGCATTTT.

The chain employs TRBV12-3 or TRBV12-4 and TRBJ2-1; D unclear. CDR3 length equals 13 residues. V was shortened by 1 base and J by 5 bases, with 6 bases between the two germline ends. In nucleotides, the CDR3 is TGTGCCAGCAGTTTAGGACTCGACAATGAGCAGTTCTTC. It encodes CASSLGLDNEQFF.

The chain joins TRBV13 to TRBJ2-1, with TRBD1 matching 11 bases. The CDR3 loop spans 16 amino acids. V gave up 0 bases and J gave up 3 bases; unmatched junction bases: 1. Germline V gives CDR1 PRHDT, CDR2 FYEKMQ (reference sequence). In nucleotides, the CDR3 is TGTGCCAGCAGCTTAGGCGGGACAGGGGGCTACAATGAGCAGTTCTTC. Translation gives CASSLGGTGGYNEQFF.

V usage is TRBV5-6 and J usage is TRBJ1-2, with 9 bases identical to TRBD1. Germline V lookup: CDR1 SGHDT, CDR2 YYEEEE. V was pared by 0 bases and J by 7 bases, with 4 bases of the junction left unmatched. The CDR3 is 14 residues long. The CDR3 region has the DNA TGTGCCAGCAGCTTGGGGGACAGGGCCCCTGGCTACACCTTC. It translates to CASSLGDRAPGYTF.

The V gene is TRBV6-5, the J gene TRBJ2-1; D gene ambiguous. Trimming stripped 6 bases from V and 1 base from J, with 13 bases between. The V gene's germline CDR1 is MNHEY and CDR2 SVGAGI. The CDR3 runs to 15 residues. CDR3 coding DNA: TGTGCCAGCAGAGGTGGGCCCGCATCCTACAATGAGCAGTTCTTC. It codes for CASRGGPASYNEQFF.

The gene calls are TRBV29-1 and TRBJ2-1; the D gene is possibly TRBD2 (6 bases). Between the trimmed V and J ends, which lost 3 bases and 6 bases, there was a span of 15 bases. The length of the CDR3 is 14 residues. CDR1 and CDR2 from the germline V gene are SQVTM and ANQGSEA. In nucleotides, the CDR3 is TGCAGCGTTGACTCGCCGGGGGACTCCAATGAGCAGTTCTTC. Protein product: CSVDSPGDSNEQFF.

The genes are TRBV5-4 and TRBJ2-2; 8 bases align to TRBD2. Germline V gene lookup returns CDR1 SGHNT and CDR2 YYREEE (reference sequence). The trim removed 5 bases at V and 2 bases at J, leaving 5 bases unmatched. The CDR3 is 15 residues long. CDR3 sequence reads: CASSRRGANTGELFF. CDR3 nucleotides: TGTGCCAGCAGTCGGCGGGGGGCAAACACCGGGGAGCTGTTTTTT. Filled out from reference TRBV5-4 and TRBJ2-2, the complete variable domain reads ETGVTQSPTHLIKTRGQQVTLRCSSQSGHNTVSWYQQALGQGPQFIFQYYREEENGRGNFPPRFSGLQFPNYSSELNVNALELDDSALYLCASSRRGANTGELFFGEGSRLTVL.

The chain links TRBV5-1 to TRBJ2-7, with 7 bases that match TRBD1. This CDR3 is built from 14 residues. The trim removed 0 bases at V and 3 bases at J, leaving 3 bases unmatched. Germline CDR1 SGHRS, CDR2 YFSETQ. The CDR3 nucleotides read TGCGCCAGCAGCTTGGTAGGGACAGACTACGAGCAGTACTTC. This sequence encodes CASSLVGTDYEQYF.

The chain is built from TRBV3-1 (or the pseudogene TRBV3-2) and TRBJ2-1, with D possibly TRBD1 on 6 matching bases. With 6 bases removed from V and 6 bases from J, the gap between germline ends came to 12 bases. This CDR3 comprises 13 residues. Germline V CDR1 and CDR2: LGHDT, YNNKEL (reference sequence). The CDR3 bases are TGTGCCAGCAGACCCACAGGGCGCAATGAGCAGTTCTTC. Translated, it gives CASRPTGRNEQFF.

This chain connects TRBV14 to TRBJ2-1; D may be TRBD2 (6 bases). Deletions cut 1 base from V and 3 bases from J, with 13 bases between. Germline CDR1 reads SGHDN; CDR2 reads FVKESK. This CDR3 comprises 16 residues. CDR3 sequence reads: CASSQAGRGIYNEQFF. In DNA, the CDR3 is TGTGCCAGCAGCCAAGCCGGGCGGGGCATCTACAATGAGCAGTTCTTC. Using reference TRBV14 and TRBJ2-1 for the parts outside the CDR3, the full variable domain is EAGVTQFPSHSVIEKGQTVTLRCDPISGHDNLYWYRRVMGKEIKFLLHFVKESKQDESGMPNNRFLAERTGGTYSTLKVQPAELEDSGVYFCASSQAGRGIYNEQFFGPGTRLTVL.